The rows below give T cell receptor beta chains drawn from one sample of a study of blood T cell repertoires in COVID-19. Only in-frame clones appear in the TCRdb table, and some are missing; sequencing was by immunoSEQ multiplex PCR. The profile shows 150,000 to 200,000 clones, roughly 80% of them singletons. Material: PBMCs or T cells enriched from blood (not recorded which). These receptor sequences come from a woman aged 35 to 49 with acute COVID-19. Both conserved end residues are part of each CDR3. A D gene is named only where the DNA matches it firmly. Clone size is given for some rows only: seen once, a few or many times, or a class if the clone is expanded.

d_call	v_call	j_call	clone_size	cdr3_nt	cdr3_aa
TRBD2	TRBV9	TRBJ2-7	.	TGTGCCAGCAGCGTAGAGGGGCTAGCGGGAGGCGAGCAGTACTTC	CASSVEGLAGGEQYF
.	TRBV3-1/TRBV3-2	TRBJ2-5	.	TGTGCCAGCAGCCAAGCCATTTCAGAGACCCAGTACTTC	CASSQAISETQYF
TRBD1	TRBV6-5	TRBJ1-2	.	TGTGCCAGCAGAAGGACAGGGGGCAACTATGGCTACACCTTC	CASRRTGGNYGYTF
.	TRBV5-1	TRBJ1-2	.	TGCGCCAGCAGCTTGGCCCCGGACAGCTATGGCTACACCTTC	CASSLAPDSYGYTF
.	TRBV19	TRBJ1-5	.	TGTGCCAGTAAAGGGGCTGGCAATCAGCCCCAGCATTTT	CASKGAGNQPQHF
.	TRBV27	TRBJ2-1	.	TGTGCCAGCAGTTTAGATGGGAGCTCCTACAATGAGCAGTTCTTC	CASSLDGSSYNEQFF
.	TRBV19	TRBJ1-2	.	TGTGCCAGTAGTATAGAGGCTACAGGGCCGAACTATGGCTACACCTTC	CASSIEATGPNYGYTF
.	TRBV7-9	TRBJ2-2	.	TGTGCCAGCAGCCCCGGACAGCCGTACACCGGGGAGCTGTTTTTT	CASSPGQPYTGELFF
.	TRBV27	TRBJ2-3	.	TGTGCCAGCAGTTCCTCTAGCACAGATACGCAGTATTTT	CASSSSSTDTQYF
TRBD1	TRBV3-1/TRBV3-2	TRBJ1-2	.	TGTGCCAGCAGCCAAGAATTCAGGTCCGGGACAGGACATGGCTACACCTTC	CASSQEFRSGTGHGYTF
TRBD1	TRBV9	TRBJ2-1	.	TGTGCCAGCAGCGTAGGAGGGGGCTTCAACAATGAGCAGTTCTTC	CASSVGGGFNNEQFF
.	TRBV16	TRBJ1-5	few	TGTGCCAGCAGTCGACAGGGCAATCAGCCCCAGCATTTT	CASSRQGNQPQHF
TRBD2	TRBV9	TRBJ2-1	.	TGTGCCAGCAGCGTAGAGCCTAGCGGGAGGGTAACTGAGCAGTTCTTC	CASSVEPSGRVTEQFF
.	TRBV29-1	TRBJ2-3	.	TGCAGCGTTGAAGATCAGGGGTCTAGCGGCATCACAGATACGCAGTATTTT	CSVEDQGSSGITDTQYF
.	TRBV5-1	TRBJ1-6	.	TGCGCCAGCAGCCTGGGGAGGATGGGGAAGTCGGGTAATTCACCCCTCCACTTT	CASSLGRMGKSGNSPLHF
TRBD2	TRBV5-1	TRBJ2-1	.	TGCGCCAGCAGCTTCACGGGAGGGCCGGTAAATGAGCAGTTCTTC	CASSFTGGPVNEQFF
.	TRBV19	TRBJ2-1	once	TGTGCCAGTAGTATACAGGGTACCTACAATGAGCAGTTCTTC	CASSIQGTYNEQFF
.	TRBV11-2	TRBJ2-7	.	TGTGCCAGCAGCTTAGGTCTGGACACCTACGAGCAGTACTTC	CASSLGLDTYEQYF
.	TRBV5-1	TRBJ1-1	.	TGCGCCAGCAGCTTGGCCGGAGGGTTCGGGAACACTGAAGCTTTCTTT	CASSLAGGFGNTEAFF
TRBD1	TRBV30	TRBJ1-1	.	TGTGCCTGGAGTATCCAGGGGGCAGACACTGAAGCTTTCTTT	CAWSIQGADTEAFF
TRBD1	TRBV9	TRBJ2-7	.	TGTGCCAGCAGCGCACATGGACAGGGGGCCTACGAGCAGTACTTC	CASSAHGQGAYEQYF
.	TRBV30	TRBJ2-3	.	TGTGCCTGGACCCTAGCCACAGATACGCAGTATTTT	CAWTLATDTQYF
TRBD1	TRBV19	TRBJ1-2	.	TGTGCCAGTAGGGAAAACAGGGGAGTAATCTATGGCTACACCTTC	CASRENRGVIYGYTF
.	TRBV5-6	TRBJ2-1	.	TGTGCCAGCAGCTTCACAGGGAACAATGAGCAGTTCTTC	CASSFTGNNEQFF
TRBD2	TRBV7-9	TRBJ2-1	once	TGTGCCAGCAGCGTCAGACTAGCGGGAGGTTACAATGAGCAGTTCTTC	CASSVRLAGGYNEQFF
TRBD2	TRBV5-6	TRBJ2-2	.	TGTGCCAGCAGCTTGCCTAGCGGGAGGGGCGGGGAGCTGTTTTTT	CASSLPSGRGGELFF
.	TRBV19	TRBJ2-2	.	TGTGCCAGCCAAGGGGACACCGGGGAGCTGTTTTTT	CASQGDTGELFF
TRBD1	TRBV3-1/TRBV3-2	TRBJ2-3	once	TGTGCCAGCAGCCGACAGGGGGCAGATACGCAGTATTTT	CASSRQGADTQYF
.	TRBV5-6	TRBJ1-2	.	TGTGCCAGCAGCGCGGGACTAACCGGGAGCTATGGCTACACCTTC	CASSAGLTGSYGYTF
.	TRBV6-1	TRBJ1-2	.	TGTGCCAGCAGTGACCTCACCACGAGGGGCTACACCTTC	CASSDLTTRGYTF
TRBD2	TRBV6-5	TRBJ2-2	.	TGTGCCAGCAGACAAGCGGGAGCAATCGGGGAGCTGTTTTTT	CASRQAGAIGELFF
.	TRBV14	TRBJ1-6	.	TGTGCCAGCAGCCATGCGGTTGGAGATTCACCCCTCCACTTT	CASSHAVGDSPLHF
.	TRBV5-1	TRBJ1-6	.	TGCGCCAGCAGCTTGGGACAAGCAGCTGGTAGGAATTCACCCCTCCACTTT	CASSLGQAAGRNSPLHF
TRBD2	TRBV7-9	TRBJ2-1	once	TGTGCCAGCAGCTTAGGACTAGCGCAATTTAATTACAATGAGCAGTTCTTC	CASSLGLAQFNYNEQFF
.	TRBV4-1	TRBJ1-2	.	TGCGCCAGCAGCCAAGGGGGGGGCGCGAACTATGGCTACACCTTC	CASSQGGGANYGYTF
TRBD1	TRBV7-3	TRBJ2-5	few	TGTGCCAGCAGCTTAAATCCCCCGGGTTCAGGGGGAGAGACCCAGTACTTC	CASSLNPPGSGGETQYF
TRBD1	TRBV5-1	TRBJ1-1	.	TGCGCCAGCAGCTCCGGGACAGGGGCCCTGGTGGACACTGAAGCTTTCTTT	CASSSGTGALVDTEAFF
.	TRBV10-3	TRBJ1-5	.	TGTGCCATCAAGGAGGGAAGGAATCAGCCCCAGCATTTT	CAIKEGRNQPQHF
TRBD2	TRBV5-1	TRBJ2-1	.	TGCGCCAGCAGCTTAGGGACTAGCGGGAGTGAGCAGTTCTTC	CASSLGTSGSEQFF
.	TRBV4-2	TRBJ2-7	few	TGTGCCAGCAGCCAAGAGGGCAGCGGAGCCTCCTACGAGCAGTACTTC	CASSQEGSGASYEQYF
TRBD2	TRBV5-1	TRBJ2-5	.	TGCGCCAGCAGCTCGGGAGGAGGAGAGACCCAGTACTTC	CASSSGGGETQYF
.	TRBV7-2	TRBJ1-3	few	TGTGCCAGCAGCCAGGACACCGCCTGGGACACCATATATTTT	CASSQDTAWDTIYF
.	TRBV5-1	TRBJ2-3	once	TGCGCCAGCAGCTCAGGGACACTATCTAGCACAGATACGCAGTATTTT	CASSSGTLSSTDTQYF